The 14 T cell receptor beta chains below all came from one sample that was sequenced in a study of control samples from healthy donors and cancer patients. Measured with immunoSEQ multiplex PCR; TCRdb has only the in-frame clones, and not every one. The sample contains around 170,000 clones, around 94% of which appear only once. Sequenced: blood. The source is a man aged 25 to 40 in good health.

The CDR3 region has the DNA TGTGCCAGTAACGCGGGAGGAGATCTCCGCGAGCAGTACTTC. It is translated as CASNAGGDLREQYF. The chain employs TRBV19 and TRBJ2-7; 8 bases match TRBD2. Germline loops: CDR1 LNHDA, CDR2 SQIVND (reference sequence). V shed 7 bases, J shed 6 bases, and the junction held 11 bases outside the gene matches. The CDR3 length is 14 residues.

The rearrangement uses TRBV12-5 and TRBJ1-2; D ambiguous. The CDR3 runs 14 residues. V was cut by 2 bases and J by 2 bases, with 9 bases left in between. Per germline, CDR1 LGHNT and CDR2 FRNRAP. The CDR3 sequence is CASGLYGPNYGYTF. CDR3 nucleotides: TGTGCTAGTGGTTTGTATGGACCCAACTATGGCTACACCTTC.

The chain recombines TRBV27 with TRBJ1-6; D is perhaps TRBD1 (5 bases). CDR3 length equals 14 residues. Trimming cost V 2 bases and J 8 bases, with 10 bases left between them. Germline-derived CDR1 and CDR2 are MNHEY and SMNVEV (reference sequence). The CDR3 nucleotides are TGTGCCAGCAGTTTAGGGGGGACGGATTCACCCCTCCACTTT. Amino acid sequence: CASSLGGTDSPLHF.

As regards this clone: This CDR3 is also generated by other DNA sequences in the sample. This sequence joins TRBV5-1 and TRBJ1-4; 9 bases agree with TRBD1. Germline values: CDR1 SGHRS, CDR2 YFSETQ. The CDR3 spans 14 residues. The V and J ends lost 3 bases and 5 bases, in that order; junction bases with no gene match: 2. CDR3 DNA: TGCGCCAGCAGCTCCGGGACAGGGAATGAAAAACTGTTTTTT. This codes for CASSSGTGNEKLFF.

As DNA, the CDR3 is TGCGCCAGCAGCTTCCGGACAGGGATCCAAGAGACCCAGTACTTC. Translation gives CASSFRTGIQETQYF. The chain has TRBV5-1 and TRBJ2-5; the match to TRBD1 covers 8 bases. CDR1 SGHRS and CDR2 YFSETQ come from the germline V gene. The CDR3 sequence is 15 residues long. V lost 2 bases, J lost 1 base, and 4 bases stayed unmatched.

DNA for the CDR3: TGCGCCAGCAGCTTGGCCTCAGGTAAAGAGACCCAGTACTTC. It encodes CASSLASGKETQYF. The genes are TRBV5-1 and TRBJ2-5; the D is unclear. Germline assignment: CDR1 SGHRS and CDR2 YFSETQ. V lost 0 bases and J 3 bases, leaving 9 bases between the germline ends. CDR3 size: 14 residues.

The chain is built from TRBV2 and TRBJ2-7; D ambiguous. Germline loops: CDR1 SNHLY, CDR2 FYNNEI. The CDR3 has 13 amino acids. With 1 base removed from V and 0 bases from J, the gap between germline ends came to 4 bases. CDR3 coding DNA: TGTGCCAGCAGTGAAGGGTCCTCCTACGAGCAGTACTTC. Protein sequence: CASSEGSSYEQYF.

This sequence joins TRBV27 and TRBJ1-5, with 10 bases lining up with TRBD1. Germline CDR1 reads MNHEY; CDR2 reads SMNVEV (reference sequence). The CDR3 is 15 amino acids. Trimming at V came to 6 bases and at J to 1 base, leaving 3 bases not matched to a gene. DNA for the CDR3: TGTGCCAGCAGGCCGGGACAGGGGAGCAATCAGCCCCAGCATTTT. This encodes CASRPGQGSNQPQHF.

The rearrangement uses TRBV6-1 and TRBJ1-6, with D possibly TRBD1 on 5 matching bases. Per germline, CDR1 MNHNS and CDR2 SASEGT. The CDR3 totals 15 residues. The V end lost 3 bases, the J end lost 9 bases, and 15 bases lay between the germline ends. CDR3 coding DNA: TGTGCCAGCAGTGAGTTGCAGGCTAGGGGTTCACCCCTCCACTTT. It translates to CASSELQARGSPLHF.

The J gene is TRBJ2-7, the V gene TRBV7-2; D is unclear. Trimming removed 4 bases from V and 0 bases from J, with 10 bases in between. The germline V gene encodes CDR1 SGHTA and CDR2 FQGNSA. This CDR3 region has 14 residues. CDR3 bases: TGTGCCAGCAGCTCACGGACGGTCTCCTACGAGCAGTACTTC. Its protein is CASSSRTVSYEQYF.

The chain is built from TRBV12-3 or TRBV12-4 and TRBJ2-1; D is undetermined. V dropped 6 bases and J dropped 6 bases, with 12 bases sitting between them. This CDR3 spans 13 amino acids. The CDR3 sequence: CASSHRRSNEQFF. In DNA form, the CDR3 reads TGTGCCAGCAGCCACCGGCGAAGCAATGAGCAGTTCTTC.

This clone was detected only once. The chain combines TRBV11-3 with TRBJ2-2; D call uncertain. Germline CDR1 SGHNT, CDR2 YENEEA. V was pared by 6 bases and J by 7 bases, with 6 bases between. The CDR3 runs to 11 residues. The CDR3 region has the DNA TGTGCCAGCAGTTCACACGGGGAGCTGTTTTTT. Its protein is CASSSHGELFF.

This chain joins TRBV19 and TRBJ2-3; TRBD2 matches 8 bases. The CDR3 is 18 residues long. J lost 4 bases, V lost 3 bases, and 15 bases had no gene match. The germline CDR1 and CDR2 sequences are LNHDA and SQIVND (reference sequence). CDR3 bases: TGTGCCAGTAGTATTAGAGTTAGCGGGGCCTACTCACCAGATACGCAGTATTTT. Protein sequence: CASSIRVSGAYSPDTQYF.

This sequence joins TRBV27 and TRBJ1-2; a possible D gene is TRBD1 (5 bases). The CDR3 contains 15 residues. Per the germline V gene, CDR1 is MNHEY and CDR2 is SMNVEV (reference sequence). Trimming left V 4 bases short and J 0 bases short, with 12 bases between. The CDR3 here is CASSSIGAANYGYTF. DNA for the CDR3: TGTGCCAGCAGTTCAATAGGGGCGGCTAACTATGGCTACACCTTC.